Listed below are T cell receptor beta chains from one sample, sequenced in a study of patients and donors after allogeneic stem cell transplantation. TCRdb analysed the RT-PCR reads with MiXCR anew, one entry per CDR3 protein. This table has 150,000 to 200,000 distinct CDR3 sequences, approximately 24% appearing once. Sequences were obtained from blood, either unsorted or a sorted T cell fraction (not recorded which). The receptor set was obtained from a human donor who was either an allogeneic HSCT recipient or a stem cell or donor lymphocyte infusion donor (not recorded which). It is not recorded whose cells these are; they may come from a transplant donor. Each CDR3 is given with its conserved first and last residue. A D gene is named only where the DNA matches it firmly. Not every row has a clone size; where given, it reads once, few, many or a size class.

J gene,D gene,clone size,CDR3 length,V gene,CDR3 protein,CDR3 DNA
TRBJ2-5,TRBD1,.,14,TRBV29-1,CSAQDRGNRETQYF,TGCAGCGCCCAGGACAGGGGCAATCGTGAGACCCAGTACTTC
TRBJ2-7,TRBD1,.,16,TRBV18,CASSPLDRELTYEQYF,TGTGCCAGCTCACCGTTAGACAGGGAATTAACCTACGAGCAGTACTTC
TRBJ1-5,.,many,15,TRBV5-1,CASSFGGVSNQPQHF,TGCGCCAGCAGCTTTGGTGGAGTTTCGAATCAGCCCCAGCATTTT
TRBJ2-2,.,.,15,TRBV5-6,CASSAGAPDTGELFF,TGTGCCAGCAGTGCGGGGGCGCCGGACACCGGGGAGCTGTTTTTT
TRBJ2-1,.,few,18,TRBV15,CATSRDGGTTIPYNEQFF,TGTGCCACCAGCAGAGATGGAGGGACGACCATCCCCTACAATGAGCAGTTCTTC
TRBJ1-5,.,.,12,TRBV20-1,CSASRGGQPQHF,TGCAGTGCAAGCAGGGGTGGTCAGCCCCAGCATTTT
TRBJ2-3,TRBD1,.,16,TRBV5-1,CASSLDGRGRVDTQYF,TGCGCCAGCAGCTTGGATGGTAGGGGGCGAGTGGATACGCAGTATTTC
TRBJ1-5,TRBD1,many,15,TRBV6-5,CASSLTQGANQPQHF,TGTGCCAGCAGCCTAACACAGGGGGCCAATCAGCCCCAGCATTTT
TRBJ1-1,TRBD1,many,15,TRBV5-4,CASSLAGGGWTEAFF,TGTGCCAGCAGCTTGGCAGGGGGCGGGTGGACTGAAGCTTTCTTT
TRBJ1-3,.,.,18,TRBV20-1,CSARDLWGRRFPGNTIYF,TGCAGTGCTAGAGATCTTTGGGGAAGGCGTTTTCCCGGAAACACCATATATTTT
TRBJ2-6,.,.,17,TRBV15,CATSRDRLDSGANVLTF,TGTGCCACCAGCAGAGATCGATTAGACTCTGGGGCCAACGTCCTGACTTTC
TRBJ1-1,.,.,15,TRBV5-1,CASSLDGVIDTEAFF,TGCGCCAGCAGCTTGGATGGGGTTATTGACACTGAAGCTTTCTTT
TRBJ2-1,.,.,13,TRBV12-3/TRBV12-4,CASRLGGRDEQFF,TGTGCCAGCAGGTTAGGGGGTCGTGATGAGCAGTTCTTC
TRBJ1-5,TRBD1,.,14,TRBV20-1,CSARQGDSNQPQHF,TGCAGTGCTAGACAGGGGGATAGCAATCAGCCCCAGCATTTT
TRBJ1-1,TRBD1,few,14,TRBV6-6,CASSRRQGNTEAFF,TGTGCCAGCAGTCGGAGACAGGGGAACACTGAAGCTTTCTTT
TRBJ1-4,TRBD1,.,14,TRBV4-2,CASSLGQGREKLFF,TGTGCCAGCAGCCTGGGACAGGGAAGGGAAAAACTGTTTTTT